This T cell receptor beta chain was profiled in a study of T-cell reconstitution after alpha-beta-depleted transplantation in children. This clonotype was counted at least ten times. The authors prepared the TCRbeta library with unique molecular identifiers. TCRdb used MiXCR to reprocess the PCR reads, holding one entry per CDR3 protein. The repertoire holds 700,000 to 950,000 distinct CDR3 sequences, with about 16% as singletons. The CDR3 sequence is 17 residues long. V was clipped by 5 bases and J by 5 bases, with 24 bases between them. The sequencing here drew on PBMCs, mostly from graft donor cells, taken 360 days after TCRalphabeta/CD19-depleted stem cell transplant. The V call is TRBV12-3 or TRBV12-4, the J call TRBJ2-5; D possibly corresponds to TRBD2 (8 bases). The TCR sequence derives from a male patient between 5 and 17 years old who had a stem cell transplant for acute lymphoblastic leukemia, so the T cells may come from the graft donor. This chain's CDR3 is CASSPGGLAGSWETQYF. The CDR3 nucleotides are TGTGCCAGCAGTCCAGGGGGGTTAGCGGGGAGTTGGGAGACCCAGTACTTC.